Below, 24 T cell receptor beta chains from the same sample are listed, as sequenced in a study of CD8 T cells in ankylosing spondylitis. Study-level findings and limits: Ankylosing spondylitis blood appeared to carry a characteristic TCR beta motif of several highly homologous variants.

These receptors' antigens are unknown. One entry per CDR3 protein results from TCRdb running MiXCR on the 5' RACE reads. The sample has about 220,000 distinct CDR3 sequences, around 17% seen once. Input material: blood, either unsorted or a sorted T cell fraction (not recorded which). Receptor source: a male donor with ankylosing spondylitis.

The V gene is TRBV3-1, the J gene TRBJ2-5, with D unresolved. There are 17 residues in the CDR3. The V gene's germline CDR1 is LGHDT and CDR2 YNNKEL (reference sequence). Trimming left V 1 base short and J 4 bases short, with 19 bases between. The DNA of the CDR3 is TGTGCCAGCAGCCAAGTGGTTGCCACTGGGAAGCGAGAGACCCAGTACTTC. Its translation is CASSQVVATGKRETQYF.

This clonotype was picked up a small number of times. The chain employs TRBV27 and TRBJ2-1; possible D gene TRBD2, 6 bases. Per the germline V gene, CDR1 is MNHEY and CDR2 is SMNVEV (reference sequence). This CDR3 has 16 residues. V lost 2 bases, J lost 2 bases, and 13 bases lay in between. CDR3 sequence reads: CASSLLGGIPYNEQFF. The CDR3 nucleotides are TGTGCCAGCAGTTTACTTGGGGGGATACCCTACAATGAGCAGTTCTTC.

The chain carries TRBV4-1 and TRBJ1-4; 7 bases are shared with TRBD1. The ends lost 2 bases at V and 2 bases at J; junction bases unmatched: 2. CDR1 and CDR2 from the germline V gene are MGHRA and YSYEKL. The CDR3 extends over 15 amino acids. In nucleotides, the CDR3 is TGCGCCAGCAGCCAACCGACAGGGACTAATGAAAAACTGTTTTTT. Its protein product is CASSQPTGTNEKLFF.

This clonotype turned up a few times. The chain employs TRBV4-2 and TRBJ2-2; TRBD2 agrees at 7 bases. This CDR3 has 16 amino acids. Germline V gives CDR1 LGHNA, CDR2 YNFKEQ. J was trimmed by 4 bases and V by 1 base; bases with no gene match: 6. CDR3 amino acids: CASSQGEGPSTGELFF. In nucleotides, the CDR3 is TGTGCCAGCAGCCAAGGGGAGGGTCCGAGCACCGGGGAGCTGTTTTTT.

This clonotype was seen only once. The V gene is TRBV12-3 or TRBV12-4, the J gene TRBJ2-3, with no clear D. The CDR3 sequence is 12 residues long. The V end lost 6 bases, the J end lost 6 bases, and 10 bases lay between the germline ends. CDR3 nucleotide sequence: TGTGCCAGCAGCACGGTTGGGGATACGCAGTATTTT. Amino acid sequence: CASSTVGDTQYF.

The V and J genes are TRBV9 and TRBJ2-2; tentatively, D is TRBD1 or TRBD2 (6 bases each). Germline loops: CDR1 SGDLS, CDR2 YYNGEE. The CDR3 spans 15 residues. Trimming removed 6 bases at V and 3 bases at J, with 15 bases between. CDR3 in DNA: TGTGCCAGCACCGAGGGGGGTCGGGACACCGGGGAGCTGTTTTTT. This sequence encodes CASTEGGRDTGELFF. The full variable domain, in which reference TRBV9 and TRBJ2-2 provide the parts outside the CDR3, is DSGVTQTPKHLITATGQRVTLRCSPRSGDLSVYWYQQSLDQGLQFLIQYYNGEERAKGNILERFSAQQFPDLHSELNLSSLELGDSALYFCASTEGGRDTGELFFGEGSRLTVL.

The rearrangement uses TRBV10-3 and TRBJ2-1, with 8 bases fitting TRBD2. Germline V gene sequence: CDR1 ENHRY, CDR2 SYGVKD. The CDR3 runs to 14 residues. Trimming cost V 2 bases and J 8 bases; bases outside gene matches: 5. CDR3 region: CAISEPLLADEQFF. Written as DNA, the CDR3 is TGTGCCATCAGTGAGCCCCTACTAGCGGATGAGCAGTTCTTC.

The chain employs TRBV7-2 and TRBJ1-5; D remains ambiguous. Trimming removed 6 bases from V and 6 bases from J, with 18 bases in between. CDR1 and CDR2 (germline): SGHTA, FQGNSA. This CDR3 contains 15 residues. CDR3 loop: CASSPTSGSVQPQHF. The CDR3 nucleotides read TGTGCCAGCAGTCCTACCAGCGGGTCGGTTCAGCCCCAGCATTTT. The full variable domain, in which reference TRBV7-2 and TRBJ1-5 provide the parts outside the CDR3, is GAGVSQSPSNKVTEKGKDVELRCDPISGHTALYWYRQSLGQGLEFLIYFQGNSAPDKSGLPSDRFSAERTGGSVSTLTIQRTQQEDSAVYLCASSPTSGSVQPQHFGDGTRLSIL.

This clonotype occurred a few times. The rearrangement uses TRBV3-1 and TRBJ2-3; D is perhaps TRBD1 (5 bases). Trimming left V 1 base short and J 5 bases short, with 10 bases between. The CDR3 runs to 14 residues. Germline CDR1 and CDR2: LGHDT and YNNKEL (reference sequence). CDR3 sequence reads: CASSQVDQGDTQYF. CDR3 coding DNA: TGTGCCAGCAGCCAAGTGGACCAGGGAGATACGCAGTATTTT.

This clonotype was picked up a small number of times. V gene TRBV5-4 combines with J gene TRBJ2-5; TRBD1 might be the D (6 bases). The CDR3 has 15 residues. Between the trimmed V and J ends, which lost 0 bases and 4 bases, there was a span of 13 bases. CDR1 is SGHNT and CDR2 is YYREEE in the germline V gene (reference sequence). DNA of the CDR3: TGTGCCAGCAGCTTGGGAATGCTAGGGGGAGAGACCCAGTACTTC. Protein: CASSLGMLGGETQYF.

Only a few counts were recorded for this clonotype. The rearrangement uses TRBV27 and TRBJ2-3; D is uncertain. Trimming shortened V by 4 bases and J by 3 bases, and 17 bases separated the two germline ends. This CDR3 is 16 amino acids long. Per the germline V gene, CDR1 is MNHEY and CDR2 is SMNVEV (reference sequence). CDR3 protein: CASSSHLTGTTDTQYF. The CDR3 DNA reads TGTGCCAGCAGTTCCCACCTAACTGGCACTACAGATACGCAGTATTTT.

The genes are TRBV29-1 and TRBJ1-1, with D tentatively TRBD1 (5 bases). Trimming shortened V by 3 bases and J by 7 bases, and 9 bases separated the two germline ends. This CDR3 is built from 11 residues. Germline V gives CDR1 SQVTM, CDR2 ANQGSEA. The DNA for the CDR3 is TGCAGCGTTGACAGGGTTGGTGAAGCTTTCTTT. As protein: CSVDRVGEAFF.

This clonotype was counted many times. The chain employs TRBV12-3 or TRBV12-4 and TRBJ2-2, with D perhaps being TRBD1 or TRBD2 (5 bases each). V lost 4 bases to trimming and J lost 1 base, with 13 bases between them. CDR3 length equals 16 residues. The chain's CDR3 is CASSSTGPMNTGELFF. The CDR3 nucleotides read TGTGCCAGCAGTTCCACGGGACCGATGAACACCGGGGAGCTGTTTTTT.

The J gene is TRBJ2-2, the V gene TRBV4-3, with D perhaps matching TRBD1 (6 bases). V lost 1 base to trimming and J lost 7 bases, with 10 bases between them. Germline CDR1 is LGHNA and CDR2 is YSLEER. This CDR3 comprises 14 residues. CDR3 residues: CASSQGQELGELFF. Here the CDR3 DNA reads TGCGCCAGCAGCCAAGGACAGGAGCTCGGGGAGCTGTTTTTT.

This clonotype showed up just a few times. The chain joins TRBV28 to TRBJ2-2; 10 bases line up with TRBD1. CDR3 length: 17 residues. CDR1 MDHEN and CDR2 SYDVKM come from the germline V gene. Trimming took 4 bases from V and 6 from J; bases not matched to a gene: 11. For the CDR3, the DNA is TGTGCCAGCAGTTCCCCCGGGACAGGGGATGGGGCCGGGGAGCTGTTTTTT. Protein: CASSSPGTGDGAGELFF.

This chain connects TRBV7-9 to TRBJ2-1, with TRBD2 matching over 13 bases. CDR3 length equals 15 residues. The germline V gene has CDR1 SEHNR and CDR2 FQNEAQ (reference sequence). The V gene end was trimmed by 5 bases and the J gene end by 9 bases; junction bases not matched to a gene: 7. The chain's CDR3 is CASSIGLAGAGEQFF. Written as DNA, the CDR3 is TGTGCCAGCAGCATTGGACTAGCGGGAGCGGGTGAGCAGTTCTTC.

The chain uses TRBV7-3 and TRBJ2-7; 8 bases map to TRBD1. This CDR3 has 13 amino acids. From germline, CDR1 is SGHTA and CDR2 FQGTGA. V gave up 5 bases and J gave up 4 bases; unmatched junction bases: 4. Written as DNA, the CDR3 is TGTGCCAGCAGCGAAACAGGGGGTTACGAGCAGTACTTC. This sequence encodes CASSETGGYEQYF. The whole variable domain, remainder taken from reference TRBV7-3 and TRBJ2-7, is GAGVSQTPSNKVTEKGKYVELRCDPISGHTALYWYRQSLGQGPEFLIYFQGTGAADDSGLPNDRFFAVRPEGSVSTLKIQRTERGDSAVYLCASSETGGYEQYFGPGTRLTVT.

This clonotype was counted only a few times. This chain links TRBV15 with TRBJ2-1, with 9 bases lining up with TRBD2. The ends lost 9 bases at V and 8 bases at J; junction bases unmatched: 11. The CDR3 has 14 residues. The germline CDR1 and CDR2 sequences are LNHNV and YYDKDF (reference sequence). The CDR3 loop reads CATGAGGPADEQFF. The CDR3 DNA is TGTGCCACTGGAGCGGGAGGCCCCGCGGATGAGCAGTTCTTC.

This clonotype came up a few times. This sequence joins TRBV15 and TRBJ2-3; D is unresolved. Looked up from germline, CDR1 is LNHNV and CDR2 is YYDKDF (reference sequence). The CDR3 sequence is 15 residues long. The V end was cut by 7 bases, the J end by 0 bases, with 14 bases between. The chain's CDR3 is CATIRGELSTDTQYF. The CDR3, as DNA: TGTGCCACCATCCGCGGAGAGTTAAGCACAGATACGCAGTATTTT. Together with reference TRBV15 and TRBJ2-3, the CDR3 gives the full variable domain: DAMVIQNPRYQVTQFGKPVTLSCSQTLNHNVMYWYQQKSSQAPKLLFHYYDKDFNNEADTPDNFQSRRPNTSFCFLDIRSPGLGDTAMYLCATIRGELSTDTQYFGPGTRLTVL.

This clonotype was detected only a few times. The chain has TRBV27 and TRBJ2-4; 9 bases match TRBD1. The junction had 7 bases not matched to a gene; V was cut back by 5 bases and J by 8 bases. CDR3 length: 14 residues. Germline V gives CDR1 MNHEY, CDR2 SMNVEV (reference sequence). The CDR3 coding sequence is TGTGCCAGCAGTCCCGGACAGGGGTGGGACATTCAGTACTTC. Translation: CASSPGQGWDIQYF.

The rearrangement links TRBV5-1 to TRBJ2-7, with 7 bases fitting TRBD2. Germline CDR1 reads SGHRS; CDR2 reads YFSETQ. The CDR3 spans 14 residues. V lost 2 bases to trimming and J lost 2 bases; unmatched junction nucleotides: 4. The CDR3 sequence: CASSFRDYPYEQYF. The DNA for the CDR3 is TGCGCCAGCAGCTTCCGGGACTACCCCTACGAGCAGTACTTC.

The rearrangement uses TRBV10-3 and TRBJ2-2, with D possibly being TRBD2 (6 bases). CDR3 length equals 15 residues. V was shortened by 2 bases and J by 8 bases, with 15 bases between the two germline ends. CDR1 ENHRY and CDR2 SYGVKD come from the germline V gene. CDR3: CAISEPGLSRGELFF. CDR3 DNA sequence: TGTGCCATCAGTGAGCCTGGACTAAGTCGAGGGGAGCTGTTTTTT.

V and J are TRBV6-1 and TRBJ2-3; 9 positions agree with TRBD2. This CDR3 spans 16 amino acids. Germline-derived CDR1 and CDR2 are MNHNS and SASEGT. J lost 3 bases, V lost 6 bases, and 10 bases had no gene match. Here the CDR3 DNA reads TGTGCCAGCAGCCCTTGGGCGGGAGGGTTGACAGATACGCAGTATTTT. It yields the protein CASSPWAGGLTDTQYF.

There are many counts of this clonotype. V gene TRBV7-9 combines with J gene TRBJ2-7; D not resolved. Germline V CDR1 and CDR2: SEHNR, FQNEAQ (reference sequence). The CDR3 runs 13 residues. V lost 1 base, J lost 2 bases, and 6 bases lay in between. The CDR3 region has the DNA TGTGCCAGCAGCTTAGTAGGGACCTACGAGCAGTACTTC. Translation: CASSLVGTYEQYF.